This T cell receptor (beta chain) was captured by sequencing in a study of T cells in Graves' hyperthyroidism and ophthalmopathy. Study-wide findings and caveats: A 13 V-J model separated ophthalmopathy from stable hyperthyroidism.

The CDR3 loop spans 14 amino acids. J was trimmed by 9 bases and V by 5 bases; bases with no gene match: 7. Germline lookup yields CDR1 SGHAT and CDR2 FQNNGV. The study defined stable Graves' hyperthyroidism as no ophthalmopathy progression within 18 months. Amplification of TCR beta CDR3 regions used RNA as the template. Researchers ran a first-round RT-PCR on the TCR CDR3 using the HTBI primer set. TCRdb reprocessed the multiplex PCR reads with MiXCR, giving one entry per CDR3 protein. Of around 560,000 distinct CDR3 sequences listed, 16% are singletons. This clonotype has at least ten counts. As yet, its antigen is unknown.

The chain links TRBV11-2 to TRBJ2-2; 9 nucleotides align to TRBD1. This clonotype was obtained from a woman under 30 with Graves' hyperthyroidism. The source material was blood. CDR3 sequence: CASSVDRGPRELFF. CDR3 sequence (DNA): TGTGCCAGCAGCGTGGACAGGGGCCCCCGGGAGCTGTTTTTT.